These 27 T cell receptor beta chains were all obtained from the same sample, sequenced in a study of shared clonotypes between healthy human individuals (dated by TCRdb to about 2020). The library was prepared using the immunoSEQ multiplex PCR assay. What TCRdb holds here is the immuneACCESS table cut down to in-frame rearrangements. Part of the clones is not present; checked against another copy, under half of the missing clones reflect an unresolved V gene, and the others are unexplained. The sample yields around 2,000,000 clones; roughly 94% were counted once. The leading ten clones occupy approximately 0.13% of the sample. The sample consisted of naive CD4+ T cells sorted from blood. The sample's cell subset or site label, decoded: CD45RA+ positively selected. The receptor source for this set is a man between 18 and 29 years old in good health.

The CDR3: CASTRGPGSNQPQHF. The DNA of the CDR3 is TGTGCCAGCACCAGGGGGCCGGGTAGCAATCAGCCCCAGCATTTT. The chain links TRBV28 to TRBJ1-5, with 8 positions matching TRBD1. The germline CDR1 and CDR2 sequences are MDHEN and SYDVKM. The CDR3 has 15 amino acids. The trim removed 7 bases at V and 0 bases at J, leaving 5 bases unmatched.

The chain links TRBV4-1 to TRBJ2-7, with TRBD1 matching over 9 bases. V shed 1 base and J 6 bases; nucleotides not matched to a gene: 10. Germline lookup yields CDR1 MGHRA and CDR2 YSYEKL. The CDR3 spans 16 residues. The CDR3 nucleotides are TGCGCCAGCAGCCAAGGAATCAACCGGGACAGGGTCGAGCAGTACTTC. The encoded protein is CASSQGINRDRVEQYF.

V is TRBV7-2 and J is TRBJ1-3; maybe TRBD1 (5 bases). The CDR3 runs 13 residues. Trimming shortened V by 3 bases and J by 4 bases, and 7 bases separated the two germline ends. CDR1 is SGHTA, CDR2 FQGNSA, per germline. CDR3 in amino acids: CASSFRDGNTIYF. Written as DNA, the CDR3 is TGTGCCAGCAGCTTCAGGGACGGAAACACCATATATTTT.

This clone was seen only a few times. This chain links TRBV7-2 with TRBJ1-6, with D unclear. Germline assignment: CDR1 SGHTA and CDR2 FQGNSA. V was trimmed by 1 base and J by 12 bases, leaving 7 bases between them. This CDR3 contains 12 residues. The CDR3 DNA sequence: TGTGCCAGCAGCTTAGTTGTGGGACCCCTCCACTTT. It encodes CASSLVVGPLHF.

The CDR3 sequence is CASSPNWDSDWETQYF. The DNA of the CDR3 is TGTGCCAGCAGCCCAAATTGGGACTCCGATTGGGAGACCCAGTACTTC. The gene calls are TRBV11-2 and TRBJ2-5, with D possibly TRBD2 on 6 matching bases. Germline assignment: CDR1 SGHAT and CDR2 FQNNGV. This CDR3 has 16 residues. V lost 5 bases and J 5 bases, leaving 21 bases between the germline ends. Full variable domain (missing parts from reference TRBV11-2 and TRBJ2-5): EAGVAQSPRYKIIEKRQSVAFWCNPISGHATLYWYQQILGQGPKLLIQFQNNGVVDDSQLPKDRFSAERLKGVDSTLKIQPAKLEDSAVYLCASSPNWDSDWETQYFGPGTRLLVL.

The CDR3 loop is CASSLVGGADYGYTF. CDR3 in DNA: TGTGCCAGCAGCTTGGTCGGAGGCGCGGACTATGGCTACACCTTC. This chain uses TRBV5-6 with TRBJ1-2; D gene uncertain. The CDR3 sequence is 15 residues long. The V end was cut by 0 bases, the J end by 3 bases, with 12 bases between. Germline CDR1 SGHDT, CDR2 YYEEEE.

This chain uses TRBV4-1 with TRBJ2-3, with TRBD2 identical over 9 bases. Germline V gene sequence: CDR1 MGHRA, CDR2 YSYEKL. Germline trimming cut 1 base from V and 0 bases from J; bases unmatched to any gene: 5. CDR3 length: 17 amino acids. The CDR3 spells CASSQGPRGGSTDTQYF. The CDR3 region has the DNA TGCGCCAGCAGCCAAGGCCCGCGGGGGGGTAGCACAGATACGCAGTATTTT.

The CDR3 region has the DNA TGTGCCAGCACGAGCGGGGACTCCTACGAGCAGTACTTC. This gives the protein CASTSGDSYEQYF. The genes are TRBV6-6 and TRBJ2-7; 7 bases align to TRBD2. Germline CDR1 reads MNHNY; CDR2 reads SVGAGI (reference sequence). Trimming cost V 7 bases and J 0 bases; bases outside gene matches: 3. This CDR3 comprises 13 residues.

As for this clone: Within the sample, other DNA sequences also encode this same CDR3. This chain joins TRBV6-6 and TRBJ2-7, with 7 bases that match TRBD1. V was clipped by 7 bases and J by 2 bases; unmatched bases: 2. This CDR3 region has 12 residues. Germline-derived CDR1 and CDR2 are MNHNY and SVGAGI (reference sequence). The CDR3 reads CASNRGAYEQYF. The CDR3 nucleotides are TGTGCCAGCAACAGGGGAGCCTACGAGCAGTACTTC.

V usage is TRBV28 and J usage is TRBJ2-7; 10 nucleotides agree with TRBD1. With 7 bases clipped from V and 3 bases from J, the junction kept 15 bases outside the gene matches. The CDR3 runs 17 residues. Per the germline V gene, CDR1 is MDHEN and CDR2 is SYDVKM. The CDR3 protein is CASKGVRKWDRGYEQYF. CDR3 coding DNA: TGTGCCAGCAAGGGGGTCCGCAAGTGGGACAGGGGCTACGAGCAGTACTTC.

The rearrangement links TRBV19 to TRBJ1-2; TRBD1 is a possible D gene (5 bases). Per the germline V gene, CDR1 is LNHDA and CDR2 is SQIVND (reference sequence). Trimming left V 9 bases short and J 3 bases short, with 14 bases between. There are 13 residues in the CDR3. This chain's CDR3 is CASRDGGHYGYTF. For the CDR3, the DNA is TGTGCCAGCCGGGACGGTGGACACTATGGCTACACCTTC.

The CDR3 loop is CASSPTRDRSSGGYTF. The CDR3 DNA sequence: TGTGCCAGCTCACCAACCCGGGACAGGTCCTCTGGTGGCTACACCTTC. The J gene is TRBJ1-2, the V gene TRBV18, with 8 bases that match TRBD1. V lost 2 bases to trimming and J lost 7 bases; unmatched junction nucleotides: 12. CDR1 and CDR2 (germline): KGHSH, LQKENI. The CDR3 is made up of 16 amino acids. The full variable domain, rest sourced from reference TRBV18 and TRBJ1-2, is NAGVMQNPRHLVRRRGQEARLRCSPMKGHSHVYWYRQLPEEGLKFMVYLQKENIIDESGMPKERFSAEFPKEGPSILRIQQVVRGDSAAYFCASSPTRDRSSGGYTFGSGTRLTVV.

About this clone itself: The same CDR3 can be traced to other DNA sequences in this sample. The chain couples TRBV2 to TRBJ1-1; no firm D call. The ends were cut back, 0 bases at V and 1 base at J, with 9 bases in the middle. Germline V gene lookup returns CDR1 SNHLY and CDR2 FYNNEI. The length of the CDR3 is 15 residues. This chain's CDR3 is CASSEAAGGNTEAFF. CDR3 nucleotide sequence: TGTGCCAGCAGTGAAGCGGCGGGCGGGAACACTGAAGCTTTCTTT.

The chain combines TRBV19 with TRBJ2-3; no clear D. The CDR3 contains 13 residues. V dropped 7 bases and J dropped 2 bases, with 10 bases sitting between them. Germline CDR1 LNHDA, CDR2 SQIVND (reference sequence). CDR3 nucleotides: TGTGCCAGTACGCTAGGGAACACAGATACGCAGTATTTT. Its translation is CASTLGNTDTQYF.

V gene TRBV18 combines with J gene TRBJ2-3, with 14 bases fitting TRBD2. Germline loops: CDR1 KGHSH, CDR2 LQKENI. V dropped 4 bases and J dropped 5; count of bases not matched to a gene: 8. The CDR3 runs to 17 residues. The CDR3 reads CASSLAGLAGGEDTQYF. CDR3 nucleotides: TGTGCCAGCTCACTGGCAGGACTAGCGGGAGGAGAAGATACGCAGTATTTT.

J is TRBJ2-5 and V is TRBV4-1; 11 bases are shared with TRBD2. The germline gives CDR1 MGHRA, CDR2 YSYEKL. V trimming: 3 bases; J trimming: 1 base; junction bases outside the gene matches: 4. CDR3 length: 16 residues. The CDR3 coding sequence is TGCGCCAGCAGCCACAATCTAGCGGGGGGCCAAGAGACCCAGTACTTC. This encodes CASSHNLAGGQETQYF.

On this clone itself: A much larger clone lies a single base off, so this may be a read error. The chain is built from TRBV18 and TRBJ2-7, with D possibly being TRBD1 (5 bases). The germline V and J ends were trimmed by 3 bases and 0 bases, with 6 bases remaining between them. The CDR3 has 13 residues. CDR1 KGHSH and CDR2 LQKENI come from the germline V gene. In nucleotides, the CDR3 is TGTGCCAGCTCACCGACAGTCTCCTACGAGCAGTACTTC. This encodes CASSPTVSYEQYF.

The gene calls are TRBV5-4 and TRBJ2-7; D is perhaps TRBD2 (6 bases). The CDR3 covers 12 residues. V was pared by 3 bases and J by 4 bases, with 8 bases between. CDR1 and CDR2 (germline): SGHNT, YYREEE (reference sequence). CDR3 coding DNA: TGTGCCAGCAGCTGGAGCGGGTACGAGCAGTACTTC. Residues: CASSWSGYEQYF.

CDR3 DNA: TGCGCCAGCAGCCTTCTGATAGGCCCGGTGAATGAGCAGTTCTTC. Amino acids: CASSLLIGPVNEQFF. This chain connects TRBV4-3 to TRBJ2-1; unclear D gene. The V gene lost 4 bases and the J gene lost 7 bases, with 17 bases spanning the gap. Germline CDR1 reads LGHNA; CDR2 reads YSLEER. The CDR3 is 15 amino acids.

CDR3 sequence reads: CASSRGRLSYNEQFF. CDR3 nucleotides: TGTGCCAGCAGTAGGGGCCGGCTCTCCTACAATGAGCAGTTCTTC. This rearrangement joins TRBV6-5 to TRBJ2-1, with a tentative D call TRBD1 (5 bases). The CDR3 length is 15 residues. Germline assignment: CDR1 MNHEY and CDR2 SVGAGI. The germline V and J ends were trimmed by 5 bases and 0 bases, with 11 bases remaining between them.

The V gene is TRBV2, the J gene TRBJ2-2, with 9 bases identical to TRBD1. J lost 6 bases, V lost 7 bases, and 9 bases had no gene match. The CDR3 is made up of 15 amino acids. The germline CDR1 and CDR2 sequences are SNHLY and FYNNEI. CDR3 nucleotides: TGTGCCAGCAAGGGGGACAGGGCGGGCGCCGGGGAGCTGTTTTTT. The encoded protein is CASKGDRAGAGELFF.

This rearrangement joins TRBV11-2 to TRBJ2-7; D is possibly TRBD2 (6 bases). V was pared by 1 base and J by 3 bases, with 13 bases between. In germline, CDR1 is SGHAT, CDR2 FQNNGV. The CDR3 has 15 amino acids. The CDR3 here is CASSLVLAEGYEQYF. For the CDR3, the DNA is TGTGCCAGCAGCTTAGTTTTAGCGGAAGGCTACGAGCAGTACTTC.

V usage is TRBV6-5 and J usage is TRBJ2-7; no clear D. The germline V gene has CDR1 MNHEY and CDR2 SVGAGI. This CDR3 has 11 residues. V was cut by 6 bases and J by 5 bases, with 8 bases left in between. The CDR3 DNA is TGTGCCAGCAGCACCCAGAACGAGCAGTACTTC. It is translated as CASSTQNEQYF.

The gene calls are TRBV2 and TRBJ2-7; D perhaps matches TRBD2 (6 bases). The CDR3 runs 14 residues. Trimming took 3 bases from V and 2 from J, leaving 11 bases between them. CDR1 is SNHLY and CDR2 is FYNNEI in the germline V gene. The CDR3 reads CASSESSGPYEQYF. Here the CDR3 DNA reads TGTGCCAGCAGTGAGAGTAGCGGCCCCTACGAGCAGTACTTC.

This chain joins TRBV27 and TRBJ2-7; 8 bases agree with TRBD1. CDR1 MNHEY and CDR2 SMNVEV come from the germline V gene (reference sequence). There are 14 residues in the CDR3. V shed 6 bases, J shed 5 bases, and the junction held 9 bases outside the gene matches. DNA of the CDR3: TGTGCCAGCAGAACACCGGGACAGGCGAACGAGCAGTACTTC. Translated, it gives CASRTPGQANEQYF.

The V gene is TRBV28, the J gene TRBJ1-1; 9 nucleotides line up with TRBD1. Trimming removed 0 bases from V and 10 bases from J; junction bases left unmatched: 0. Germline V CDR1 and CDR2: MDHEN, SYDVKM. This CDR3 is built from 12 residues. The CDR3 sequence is CASSLWGQGAFF. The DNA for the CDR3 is TGTGCCAGCAGTTTATGGGGACAGGGAGCTTTCTTT.

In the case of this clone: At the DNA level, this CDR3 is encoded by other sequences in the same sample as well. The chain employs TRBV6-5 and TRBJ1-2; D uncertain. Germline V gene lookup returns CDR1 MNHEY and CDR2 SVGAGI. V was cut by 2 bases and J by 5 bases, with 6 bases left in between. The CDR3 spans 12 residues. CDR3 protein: CASSYGGYGYTF. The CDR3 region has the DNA TGTGCCAGCAGTTACGGTGGATATGGCTACACCTTC.